Following are 13 T cell receptor beta chains from one sample sequenced in a study of T cell repertoires in aging, cancer and after chemotherapy. Multiplex touch-down PCR with TRB-A/B primers amplified rearranged V-D-J TRB sequences. Each CDR3 protein is one row after TCRdb ran MiXCR on the multiplex PCR reads. Among thousands of distinct CDR3 sequences listed, around 24% were seen once. The template was genomic DNA from peripheral blood, not RNA. The sample comprised blood. The receptors were sampled from a human donor with a solid tumor.

The chain links TRBV5-1 to TRBJ1-1; no firm D call. This CDR3 contains 16 residues. Germline V lookup: CDR1 SGHRS, CDR2 YFSETQ. Trimming left V 0 bases short and J 1 base short, with 13 bases between. CDR3 sequence reads: CASSLANRRENTEAFF. CDR3 nucleotide sequence: TGCGCCAGCAGCTTGGCCAATAGAAGGGAGAACACTGAAGCTTTCTTT.

This clonotype is medium-sized by share. In DNA form, the CDR3 reads TGTGCCAGCAGTTTAGAGTACTCTGGAAACACCATATATTTT. It yields the protein CASSLEYSGNTIYF. The genes are TRBV12-3 or TRBV12-4 and TRBJ1-3; D is unresolved. The length of the CDR3 is 14 residues. V was clipped by 1 base and J by 0 bases, with 4 bases between them.

This chain links TRBV7-2 with TRBJ2-3; D possibly corresponds to TRBD2 (6 bases). The V gene's germline CDR1 is SGHTA and CDR2 FQGNSA. CDR3 length equals 16 residues. Between the trimmed V and J ends, which lost 5 bases and 2 bases, there was a span of 17 bases. CDR3 in amino acids: CASSAGLSGLTDTQYF. The CDR3 bases are TGTGCCAGCAGCGCCGGACTAAGCGGCCTCACAGATACGCAGTATTTT. Complete variable domain (other parts from reference TRBV7-2 and TRBJ2-3): GAGVSQSPSNKVTEKGKDVELRCDPISGHTALYWYRQSLGQGLEFLIYFQGNSAPDKSGLPSDRFSAERTGGSVSTLTIQRTQQEDSAVYLCASSAGLSGLTDTQYFGPGTRLTVL.

This clonotype counts as medium-sized. V usage is TRBV14 and J usage is TRBJ2-2; 8 bases match TRBD2. Germline V lookup: CDR1 SGHDN, CDR2 FVKESK. This CDR3 has 16 amino acids. J lost 6 bases, V lost 1 base, and 7 bases had no gene match. CDR3 amino acids: CASSQASGWRSGELFF. The CDR3 region has the DNA TGTGCCAGCAGCCAAGCTAGCGGGTGGAGGTCCGGGGAGCTGTTTTTT.

This clonotype has a handful of counts. The chain uses TRBV20-1 and TRBJ1-3, with D tentatively TRBD1 (5 bases). CDR1 and CDR2 from the germline V gene are DFQATT and SNEGSKA (reference sequence). The CDR3 has 14 residues. With 4 bases removed from V and 0 bases from J, the gap between germline ends came to 10 bases. The DNA for the CDR3 is TGCAGTGCTATGACAGAAAACTCTGGAAACACCATATATTTT. Protein product: CSAMTENSGNTIYF.

This chain uses TRBV6-2 or TRBV6-3 with TRBJ2-6; 7 positions match TRBD1. CDR3 size: 16 residues. Germline V gene data show CDR1 as MNHEY and CDR2 as SVGEGT. The junction had 5 bases not matched to a gene; V was cut back by 6 bases and J by 0 bases. CDR3 bases: TGTGCCAGCAGGAGGGGGCAGGGCTCTGGGGCCAACGTCCTGACTTTC. It encodes CASRRGQGSGANVLTF.

In its sample, this clonotype is medium-sized (0.01 to 0.1%). The J gene is TRBJ1-2, the V gene TRBV6-5; D unresolved. V gave up 6 bases and J gave up 8 bases, with 16 bases separating them. This CDR3 has 13 amino acids. CDR1 and CDR2 from the germline V gene are MNHEY and SVGAGI. CDR3 sequence (DNA): TGTGCCAGCAGACACGGGGAGTTCCGGGGCTACACCTTC. This encodes CASRHGEFRGYTF.

The gene calls are TRBV19 and TRBJ2-1, with a possible D match to TRBD2 (5 bases). CDR1 LNHDA and CDR2 SQIVND come from the germline V gene (reference sequence). Trimming removed 6 bases at V and 6 bases at J, with 9 bases between. CDR3 length: 12 amino acids. CDR3 protein: CASRGAGNEQFF. DNA of the CDR3: TGTGCCAGTAGGGGCGCGGGCAATGAGCAGTTCTTC.

This clonotype is termed medium-sized. The chain employs TRBV5-4 and TRBJ1-4; 7 nucleotides match TRBD1. There are 14 residues in the CDR3. Germline lookup yields CDR1 SGHNT and CDR2 YYREEE (reference sequence). The V and J ends lost 5 bases and 6 bases, in that order; junction bases with no gene match: 7. Here the CDR3 reads CASSNPGGDEKLFF. CDR3 nucleotide sequence: TGTGCCAGCAGTAACCCAGGGGGGGATGAAAAACTGTTTTTT. Filled out from reference TRBV5-4 and TRBJ1-4, the complete variable domain reads ETGVTQSPTHLIKTRGQQVTLRCSSQSGHNTVSWYQQALGQGPQFIFQYYREEENGRGNFPPRFSGLQFPNYSSELNVNALELDDSALYLCASSNPGGDEKLFFGSGTQLSVL.

By share, this clonotype counts as medium-sized. J is TRBJ1-1 and V is TRBV6-5; D unclear. Germline V gives CDR1 MNHEY, CDR2 SVGAGI. V was trimmed by 0 bases and J by 1 base, leaving 12 bases between them. The CDR3 has 16 amino acids. For the CDR3, the DNA is TGTGCCAGCAGTTACTCGGTCGACCGCCGGAACACTGAAGCTTTCTTT. Encoded protein: CASSYSVDRRNTEAFF.

Written as DNA, the CDR3 is TGCGCCAGCAGCTTGGCCCCAGGACAGGGTGATGGCTACACCTTC. As protein: CASSLAPGQGDGYTF. This sequence joins TRBV5-1 and TRBJ1-2; 8 bases line up with TRBD1. J lost 6 bases, V lost 0 bases, and 7 bases had no gene match. CDR3 length: 15 amino acids. Germline V gives CDR1 SGHRS, CDR2 YFSETQ.

In this sample, this clonotype turned up a few times. The chain employs TRBV6-5 and TRBJ1-2; TRBD1 matches 11 bases. From germline, CDR1 is MNHEY and CDR2 SVGAGI. The V segment lost 7 bases and the J segment 3 bases; nucleotides outside the gene matches: 4. This CDR3 is 14 amino acids long. CDR3 DNA: TGTGCCAGCACGGGACAGGGGGGATACTATGGCTACACCTTC. Translating gives CASTGQGGYYGYTF.

Remarks on this clonotype: A much larger clone sits a single nucleotide away, making a read error possible. J is TRBJ2-1 and V is TRBV6-1; D remains ambiguous. The germline CDR1 and CDR2 sequences are MNHNS and SASEGT. CDR3 length: 15 amino acids. V lost 4 bases to trimming and J lost 2 bases, with 12 bases between them. CDR3: CASSGDAGAYNEQFF. CDR3 nucleotide sequence: TGTGCCAGCAGTGGCGACGCTGGGGCCTACAATGAGCAGTTCTTC.